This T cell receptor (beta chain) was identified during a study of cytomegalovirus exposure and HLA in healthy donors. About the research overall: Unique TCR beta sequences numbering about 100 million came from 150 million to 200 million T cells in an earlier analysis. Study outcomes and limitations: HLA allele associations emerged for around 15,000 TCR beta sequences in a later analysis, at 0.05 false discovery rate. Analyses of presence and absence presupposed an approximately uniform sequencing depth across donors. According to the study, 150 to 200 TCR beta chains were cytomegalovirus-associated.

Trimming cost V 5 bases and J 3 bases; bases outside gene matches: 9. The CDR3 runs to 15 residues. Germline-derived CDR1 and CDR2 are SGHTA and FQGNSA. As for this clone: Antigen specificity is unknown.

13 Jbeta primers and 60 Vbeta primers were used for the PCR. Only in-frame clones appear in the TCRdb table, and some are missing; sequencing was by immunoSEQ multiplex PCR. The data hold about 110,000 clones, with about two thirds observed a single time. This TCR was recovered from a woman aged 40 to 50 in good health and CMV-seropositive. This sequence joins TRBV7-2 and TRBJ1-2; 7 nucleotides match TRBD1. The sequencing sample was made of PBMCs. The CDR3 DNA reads TGTGCCAGCAGCCCGGGACAGCGGGTGGACTATGGCTACACCTTC. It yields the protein CASSPGQRVDYGYTF.